A single sample gave rise to the 29 T cell receptor beta chains below, sequenced in a study of blood T cell repertoires in COVID-19. Assay: immunoSEQ multiplex PCR; the TCRdb copy retains only in-frame clones and omits some. The sample holds about 250,000 clones, approximately 91% seen once. The specimen was peripheral blood. These TCRs come from a woman under 40 with acute or convalescent COVID-19.

The chain couples TRBV20-1 to TRBJ2-1, with D maybe TRBD2 (5 bases). Deletions cut 3 bases from V and 10 bases from J, with 10 bases between. The V gene's germline CDR1 is DFQATT and CDR2 SNEGSKA (reference sequence). The CDR3 extends over 11 amino acids. The CDR3 here is CSASPGGEQFF. The CDR3 bases are TGCAGTGCTAGCCCTGGCGGGGAGCAGTTCTTC.

The V and J genes are TRBV5-1 and TRBJ2-5, with unresolved D. Germline values: CDR1 SGHRS, CDR2 YFSETQ. This CDR3 spans 12 amino acids. The V end was cut by 3 bases, the J end by 5 bases, with 8 bases between. The CDR3 loop is CASSSNIETQYF. The DNA of the CDR3 is TGCGCCAGCAGCTCCAACATTGAGACCCAGTACTTC.

The rearrangement uses TRBV5-6 and TRBJ2-2; D is perhaps TRBD2 (7 bases). Germline V lookup: CDR1 SGHDT, CDR2 YYEEEE. Trimming stripped 6 bases from V and 4 bases from J, with 16 bases between. There are 15 residues in the CDR3. CDR3 loop: CASTVGGRSTGELFF. CDR3 bases: TGTGCCAGCACCGTCGGGGGGCGTAGCACCGGGGAGCTGTTTTTT.

The V gene is TRBV27, the J gene TRBJ2-5, with TRBD2 matching 7 bases. J lost 2 bases, V lost 6 bases, and 12 bases had no gene match. Germline V CDR1 and CDR2: MNHEY, SMNVEV (reference sequence). This CDR3 is 16 amino acids long. Here the CDR3 reads CASSSLGGGPQETQYF. CDR3 coding DNA: TGTGCCAGCAGCTCCCTTGGGGGAGGGCCGCAAGAGACCCAGTACTTC.

The V gene is TRBV7-9, the J gene TRBJ1-4; D is ambiguous. V was shortened by 6 bases and J by 5 bases, with 10 bases between the two germline ends. Germline CDR1 reads SEHNR; CDR2 reads FQNEAQ (reference sequence). The CDR3 has 13 residues. The CDR3: CASSRKTNEKLFF. In DNA form, the CDR3 reads TGTGCCAGCAGTAGAAAGACAAATGAAAAACTGTTTTTT.

The chain carries TRBV30 and TRBJ2-7; no reliable D call. In germline, CDR1 is GTSNPN, CDR2 SVGIG (reference sequence). V was trimmed by 3 bases and J by 3 bases, leaving 9 bases between them. The CDR3 is 12 amino acids. CDR3 bases: TGTGCCTGGAGGGAACAGCACTACGAGCAGTACTTC. Encoded protein: CAWREQHYEQYF. Together with reference TRBV30 and TRBJ2-7, the CDR3 gives the full variable domain: SQTIHQWPATLVQPVGSPLSLECTVEGTSNPNLYWYRQAAGRGLQLLFYSVGIGQISSEVPQNLSASRPQDRQFILSSKKLLLSDSGFYLCAWREQHYEQYFGPGTRLTVT.

The J gene is TRBJ1-6, the V gene TRBV5-6, with D unresolved. V lost 1 base and J lost 4, with 12 bases in between. CDR3 length: 16 residues. CDR1 and CDR2 (germline): SGHDT, YYEEEE. CDR3 DNA sequence: TGTGCCAGCAGCTTGATTTCGGGATCATATAATTCACCCCTCCACTTT. It encodes CASSLISGSYNSPLHF.

This chain links TRBV12-5 with TRBJ2-5; possible D gene TRBD1, 6 bases. Germline lookup yields CDR1 LGHNT and CDR2 FRNRAP. Trimming removed 6 bases from V and 5 bases from J, with 13 bases in between. The length of the CDR3 is 13 residues. CDR3 sequence: CASGSTGLETQYF. CDR3 DNA sequence: TGTGCTAGTGGGTCTACAGGGTTGGAGACCCAGTACTTC.

The rearrangement uses TRBV24-1 and TRBJ2-2; 10 bases map to TRBD1. J was trimmed by 3 bases and V by 4 bases; bases with no gene match: 7. The CDR3 length is 17 residues. The germline CDR1 and CDR2 sequences are KGHDR and SFDVKD. CDR3 region: CATSDPQDRGDTGELFF. CDR3 sequence (DNA): TGTGCCACCAGTGACCCTCAGGACAGGGGGGACACCGGGGAGCTGTTTTTT.

The CDR3 coding sequence is TGTGCCAGCTCACCACTTCGGGAGAACACTGAAGCTTTCTTT. Protein sequence: CASSPLRENTEAFF. The V and J genes are TRBV18 and TRBJ1-1, with D unresolved. Trimming left V 1 base short and J 1 base short, with 7 bases between. Germline loops: CDR1 KGHSH, CDR2 LQKENI. The CDR3 consists of 14 residues. Full variable domain (remainder filled in from reference TRBV18 and TRBJ1-1): NAGVMQNPRHLVRRRGQEARLRCSPMKGHSHVYWYRQLPEEGLKFMVYLQKENIIDESGMPKERFSAEFPKEGPSILRIQQVVRGDSAAYFCASSPLRENTEAFFGQGTRLTVV.

The chain joins TRBV25-1 to TRBJ2-2; D is unclear. This CDR3 is 17 amino acids long. V gave up 3 bases and J gave up 5 bases, with 19 bases separating them. Germline loops: CDR1 MGHDK, CDR2 SYGVNS. CDR3 sequence: CASSDFPSLISTGELFF. CDR3 bases: TGTGCCAGCAGTGATTTTCCTTCGCTAATCTCTACCGGGGAGCTGTTTTTT.

This clone was recorded a few times. The chain combines TRBV10-3 with TRBJ2-2; possibly TRBD2 for D (5 bases). The CDR3 covers 14 residues. Germline CDR1 and CDR2: ENHRY and SYGVKD. Trimming shortened V by 8 bases and J by 1 base, and 11 bases separated the two germline ends. The CDR3, as DNA: TGTGCCATCCCCTTGGGAGAGAACACCGGGGAGCTGTTTTTT. It is translated as CAIPLGENTGELFF.

The V call is TRBV19, the J call TRBJ1-1; D uncertain. From germline, CDR1 is LNHDA and CDR2 SQIVND (reference sequence). V was shortened by 8 bases and J by 4 bases, with 14 bases between the two germline ends. This CDR3 is 13 amino acids long. CDR3 sequence reads: CASRSAGSTEAFF. The CDR3 DNA follows: TGTGCCAGTCGTTCTGCGGGGAGCACTGAAGCTTTCTTT.

This clone was detected a few times. The chain combines TRBV6-5 with TRBJ1-6, with D maybe TRBD1 (6 bases). Germline values: CDR1 MNHEY, CDR2 SVGAGI. V was clipped by 1 base and J by 7 bases, with 14 bases between them. The length of the CDR3 is 16 residues. The CDR3 protein is CASSYFGGRGNSPLHF. For the CDR3, the DNA is TGTGCCAGCAGTTACTTTGGGGGGAGGGGGAATTCACCCCTCCACTTT.

The rearrangement joins TRBV5-5 to TRBJ2-7; 11 nucleotides agree with TRBD2. CDR1 is SGHKS, CDR2 YYEKEE, per germline (reference sequence). CDR3 length: 15 residues. With 3 bases clipped from V and 0 bases from J, the junction kept 2 bases outside the gene matches. DNA for the CDR3: TGTGCCAGCAGCTGGGGACTAGCGGTCTCCTACGAGCAGTACTTC. This gives the protein CASSWGLAVSYEQYF.

This clone occurred once. The chain carries TRBV5-1 and TRBJ2-2; D unresolved. Looked up from germline, CDR1 is SGHRS and CDR2 is YFSETQ. The germline V and J ends were trimmed by 1 base and 0 bases, with 10 bases remaining between them. This CDR3 has 16 amino acids. Here the CDR3 reads CASSLRAQTNTGELFF. CDR3 bases: TGCGCCAGCAGCTTGAGAGCGCAGACGAACACCGGGGAGCTGTTTTTT. Drawing the rest from reference TRBV5-1 and TRBJ2-2, the complete variable domain is KAGVTQTPRYLIKTRGQQVTLSCSPISGHRSVSWYQQTPGQGLQFLFEYFSETQRNKGNFPGRFSGRQFSNSRSEMNVSTLELGDSALYLCASSLRAQTNTGELFFGEGSRLTVL.

The genes are TRBV13 and TRBJ1-6; 10 nucleotides line up with TRBD1. Losses at the gene ends were 0 bases for V and 7 bases for J; bases not matched to a gene: 3. The CDR3 length is 16 residues. Germline CDR1 and CDR2: PRHDT and FYEKMQ (reference sequence). CDR3 DNA sequence: TGTGCCAGCAGCTTAGGCCAGGGACAGGGGAATTCACCCCTCCACTTT. This translates into CASSLGQGQGNSPLHF.

The rearrangement joins TRBV10-3 to TRBJ2-7; a possible D gene is TRBD1 (6 bases). The V and J ends lost 3 bases and 5 bases respectively, with 14 bases between them. Germline V gives CDR1 ENHRY, CDR2 SYGVKD. The CDR3 runs 14 residues. The CDR3 sequence: CAISDGPGDDEQYF. The CDR3 nucleotides are TGTGCCATCAGTGATGGCCCAGGGGACGACGAGCAGTACTTC.

The chain couples TRBV11-2 to TRBJ2-7; 8 bases are shared with TRBD1. The V segment lost 4 bases and the J segment 2 bases; nucleotides outside the gene matches: 4. Germline CDR1 and CDR2: SGHAT and FQNNGV. The CDR3 is 14 amino acids. The CDR3 DNA reads as TGTGCCAGCAGCTCAGGACAGGGTCCCTACGAGCAGTACTTC. The encoded protein is CASSSGQGPYEQYF.

The chain couples TRBV5-1 to TRBJ1-2; no definite D call. The V and J ends lost 0 bases and 4 bases respectively, with 4 bases between them. There are 12 residues in the CDR3. The germline V gene has CDR1 SGHRS and CDR2 YFSETQ. CDR3 nucleotide sequence: TGCGCCAGCAGCTTGGTCGGCTATGGCTACACCTTC. Protein product: CASSLVGYGYTF.

In DNA form, the CDR3 reads TGTGCCAGCAGCCCCGGATCGGGGGTCCCCGGGGAGCTGTTTTTT. It codes for CASSPGSGVPGELFF. V and J are TRBV7-3 and TRBJ2-2, with D maybe TRBD2 (6 bases). This CDR3 contains 15 residues. Germline V CDR1 and CDR2: SGHTA, FQGTGA. With 5 bases removed from V and 6 bases from J, the gap between germline ends came to 16 bases.

V gene TRBV7-9 combines with J gene TRBJ1-2; no definite D call. From germline, CDR1 is SEHNR and CDR2 FQNEAQ (reference sequence). CDR3 length: 14 amino acids. Trimming removed 1 base at V and 7 bases at J, with 13 bases between. CDR3 DNA: TGTGCCAGCAGCTTAGGTGCCTCCCCCGGTGGCTACACCTTC. The encoded protein is CASSLGASPGGYTF.

The chain uses TRBV10-2 and TRBJ2-2; D is unresolved. In germline, CDR1 is WSHSY, CDR2 SAAADI. The length of the CDR3 is 13 residues. V was pared by 7 bases and J by 4 bases, with 10 bases between. This CDR3 reads CASIPDTTGELFF. In DNA form, the CDR3 reads TGCGCCAGCATCCCTGACACCACCGGGGAGCTGTTTTTT.

This chain uses TRBV10-3 with TRBJ2-2, with 12 nucleotides matching TRBD2. CDR3 length: 17 residues. Germline V gives CDR1 ENHRY, CDR2 SYGVKD. Trimming at V came to 4 bases and at J to 6 bases, leaving 9 bases not matched to a gene. This CDR3 is CAISAPSGRAGSGELFF. DNA for the CDR3: TGTGCCATCAGTGCTCCTAGCGGGAGGGCCGGGTCCGGGGAGCTGTTTTTT.

This clone has just a few counts. The chain recombines TRBV7-9 with TRBJ1-2, with 9 bases lining up with TRBD1. V lost 2 bases to trimming and J lost 2 bases; unmatched junction nucleotides: 3. Germline V gene sequence: CDR1 SEHNR, CDR2 FQNEAQ (reference sequence). This CDR3 has 15 residues. Here the CDR3 DNA reads TGTGCCAGCAGCTTACCACAGGGGGCGAACTATGGCTACACCTTC. Amino acids: CASSLPQGANYGYTF.

The chain has TRBV28 and TRBJ2-7; 10 bases are a match to TRBD1. The CDR3 sequence is 14 residues long. Trimming at V came to 8 bases and at J to 6 bases, leaving 10 bases not matched to a gene. Germline assignment: CDR1 MDHEN and CDR2 SYDVKM. CDR3 bases: TGTGCCAGCGACGAGGGACAGGGGTTGGGCGAGCAGTACTTC. The encoded protein is CASDEGQGLGEQYF.

V and J are TRBV5-4 and TRBJ2-7; TRBD2 is a possible D gene (7 bases). V lost 2 bases and J lost 1, with 13 bases in between. Looked up from germline, CDR1 is SGHNT and CDR2 is YYREEE (reference sequence). CDR3 length equals 15 residues. The CDR3 spells CASSFGGLRSYEQYF. The CDR3 region has the DNA TGTGCCAGCAGCTTCGGGGGGCTACGGTCCTACGAGCAGTACTTC.

This clone was observed a single time. The J gene is TRBJ1-1, the V gene TRBV11-2; the D gene is possibly TRBD1 (5 bases). This CDR3 contains 14 residues. Germline V CDR1 and CDR2: SGHAT, FQNNGV. V dropped 5 bases and J dropped 4 bases, with 14 bases sitting between them. CDR3 nucleotide sequence: TGTGCCAGCAGCCCTAGTAAGGGGTTCACTGAAGCTTTCTTT. This codes for CASSPSKGFTEAFF.

The chain has TRBV19 and TRBJ2-2; D possibly corresponds to TRBD1 (5 bases). This CDR3 spans 17 amino acids. Germline CDR1 LNHDA, CDR2 SQIVND (reference sequence). Trimming pared 5 bases from V and 6 bases from J, leaving 22 bases between. Here the CDR3 DNA reads TGTGCCAGTAGTGGGGCCCACGTACCAGCCCTCGCCGGGGAGCTGTTTTTT. It yields the protein CASSGAHVPALAGELFF.